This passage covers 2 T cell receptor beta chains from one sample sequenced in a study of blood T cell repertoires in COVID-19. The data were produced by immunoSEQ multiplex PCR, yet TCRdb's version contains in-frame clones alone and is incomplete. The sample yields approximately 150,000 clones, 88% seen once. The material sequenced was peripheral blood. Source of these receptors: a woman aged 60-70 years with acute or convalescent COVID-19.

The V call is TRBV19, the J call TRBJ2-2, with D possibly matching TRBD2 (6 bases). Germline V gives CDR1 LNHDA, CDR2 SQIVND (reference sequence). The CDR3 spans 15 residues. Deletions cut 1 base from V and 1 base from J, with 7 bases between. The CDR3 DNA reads TGTGCCAGTAGTATAGCAGCGGGGAACACCGGGGAGCTGTTTTTT. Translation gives CASSIAAGNTGELFF. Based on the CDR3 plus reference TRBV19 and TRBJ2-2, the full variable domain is DGGITQSPKYLFRKEGQNVTLSCEQNLNHDAMYWYRQDPGQGLRLIYYSQIVNDFQKGDIAEGYSVSREKKESFPLTVTSAQKNPTAFYLCASSIAAGNTGELFFGEGSRLTVL.

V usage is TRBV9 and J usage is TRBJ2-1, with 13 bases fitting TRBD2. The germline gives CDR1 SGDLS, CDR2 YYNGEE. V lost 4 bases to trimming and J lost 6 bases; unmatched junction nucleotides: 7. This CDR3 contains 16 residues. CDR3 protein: CASSPQLAGGFNEQFF. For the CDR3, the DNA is TGTGCCAGCAGCCCTCAACTAGCGGGGGGGTTCAATGAGCAGTTCTTC.